The clone carrying this T cell receptor (beta chain) was seen more than once but under ten times. The target antigen is unknown. The data originate from a study of identical twins. Study results and caveats: There is a chance that invariant MAIT and iNKT cells partially muddied zero-insertion analyses.

Trimming took 4 bases from V and 4 from J; bases not matched to a gene: 4. This CDR3 is 16 amino acids long. Germline V gene sequence: CDR1 LGHDT, CDR2 YNNKEL (reference sequence). TCRdb re-derived calls from the 5' RACE reads in MiXCR, one entry per CDR3 protein. The sample includes 470,000 or so distinct CDR3 sequences, 20% to 25% of them seen just once. A further study also used this sample, focusing on T cells expressing NK-cell markers.

V and J are TRBV3-1 and TRBJ2-2; 12 positions agree with TRBD2. Sequencing was done on a sample of CD4+ T cells sorted from blood. This clonotype was sampled from a woman between 18 and 30 years old in good health. CDR3 DNA sequence: TGTGCCAGCAGCCTTGGACTAGCGGGGAGCACCGGGGAGCTGTTTTTT. Its protein product is CASSLGLAGSTGELFF.